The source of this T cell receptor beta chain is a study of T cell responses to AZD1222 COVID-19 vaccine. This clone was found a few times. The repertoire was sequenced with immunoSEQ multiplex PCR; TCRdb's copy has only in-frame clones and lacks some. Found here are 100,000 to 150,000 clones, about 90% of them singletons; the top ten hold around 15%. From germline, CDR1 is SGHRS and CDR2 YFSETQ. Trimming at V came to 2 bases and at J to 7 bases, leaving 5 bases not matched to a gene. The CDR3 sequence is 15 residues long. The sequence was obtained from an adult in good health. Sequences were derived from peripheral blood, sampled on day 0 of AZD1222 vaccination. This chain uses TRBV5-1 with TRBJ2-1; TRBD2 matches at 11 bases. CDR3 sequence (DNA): TGCGCCAGCAGCTTTCTAGCGGGGGGACTGAATGAGCAGTTCTTC. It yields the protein CASSFLAGGLNEQFF.